This T cell receptor beta chain came from a study of T cells in tuberculosis. General study findings and limits: A GMM-specific repertoire classifier reached approximately 90% accuracy, AUROC around 0.87.

A note on this clone: Its antigen is undetermined.

Sequenced by immunoSEQ multiplex PCR; TCRdb stores in-frame clones only, minus some. The sample contains around 43,000 clones, 95% of which appear only once. The trim removed 4 bases at V and 3 bases at J, leaving 5 bases unmatched. Per the germline V gene, CDR1 is MNHEY and CDR2 is SMNVEV (reference sequence). The CDR3 runs 14 residues. This sequence joins TRBV27 and TRBJ1-1; TRBD1 matches at 7 bases. The clonotype originates from a donor aged 10-29 years with latent tuberculosis or without tuberculosis infection. Sequenced sample: PBMCs. Here the CDR3 reads CASSWTGEYTEAFF. Written as DNA, the CDR3 is TGTGCCAGCAGTTGGACAGGAGAATACACTGAAGCTTTCTTT.